Listed below are T cell receptor beta chains from one sample, sequenced in a study of siplizumab effects on memory and regulatory T cells. Some clones are missing from TCRdb's copy, which holds only in-frame ones; the method was immunoSEQ multiplex PCR. The repertoire includes 70,000 to 95,000 clones, 80% to 90% of them detected once, and 15% sits in the top ten. Sequencing was performed on CD4+ T cells sorted from blood. These receptors all come from a human donor in good health. CDR3s include the opening cysteine and the closing phenylalanine or tryptophan. D genes are given only for firm matches. The size of a clone is reported for some rows only, either as once, few or many, or as a class for expanded clones.

TRBV19,.,.,15,TRBJ2-1,CASSIPPGRRNEQFF,TGTGCCAGTAGTATCCCTCCGGGCCGGCGGAATGAGCAGTTCTTC
TRBV19,.,.,12,TRBJ1-2,CASSITGIGYTF,TGTGCCAGTAGTATTACTGGAATTGGCTACACCTTC
TRBV29-1,.,.,15,TRBJ1-2,CSVVNRTDYRGGYTF,TGCAGCGTTGTAAATCGGACAGACTATAGGGGTGGCTACACCTTC
TRBV18,.,once,16,TRBJ1-1,CASSPRMTVQNTEAFF,TGTGCCAGCTCACCACGGATGACAGTCCAAAACACTGAAGCTTTCTTT
TRBV2,.,few,13,TRBJ1-5,CASSEAHSQPQHF,TGTGCCAGCAGTGAAGCACACAGCCAGCCCCAGCATTTT
TRBV28,TRBD1,.,15,TRBJ1-5,CASTPPGTGIQPQHF,TGTGCCAGCACCCCACCCGGGACAGGAATTCAGCCCCAGCATTTT
TRBV30,.,.,11,TRBJ1-1,CAWSVLDEAFF,TGTGCCTGGAGTGTACTGGATGAAGCTTTCTTT
TRBV5-1,TRBD1,.,14,TRBJ1-2,CASSLGQGNYGYTF,TGCGCCAGCAGCTTGGGACAGGGAAACTATGGCTACACCTTC
TRBV7-2,.,once,15,TRBJ1-1,CASSLVFDPNTEAFF,TGTGCCAGCAGCTTAGTCTTCGATCCGAACACTGAAGCTTTCTTT
TRBV11-2,.,.,13,TRBJ2-3,CASSLVQGDTQYF,TGTGCCAGCAGCTTAGTTCAAGGGGATACGCAGTATTTT
TRBV2,.,.,12,TRBJ2-3,CASRTGTDTQYF,TGTGCCAGCAGGACAGGCACAGATACGCAGTATTTT
TRBV10-3,TRBD1,once,16,TRBJ2-1,CAISESWDREYNEQFF,TGTGCCATCAGTGAGTCATGGGACAGGGAGTACAATGAGCAGTTCTTC
TRBV19,TRBD1,.,14,TRBJ1-3,CATTGDPSGNTIYF,TGTGCCACTACAGGGGACCCCTCTGGAAACACCATATATTTT
TRBV7-3,.,.,12,TRBJ2-2,CASSLNSGELFF,TGTGCCAGCAGCTTAAATTCAGGGGAGCTGTTTTTT
TRBV7-6,.,.,16,TRBJ1-4,CASSLAPLKRDEKLFF,TGTGCCAGCAGCTTAGCTCCCCTTAAGAGAGATGAAAAACTGTTTTTT
TRBV18,.,.,15,TRBJ2-1,CASSPLSISYNEQFF,TGTGCCAGCTCCCCCCTGAGTATTTCCTACAATGAGCAGTTCTTC
TRBV7-6,.,.,15,TRBJ1-3,CASSLAGGGGNTIYF,TGTGCCAGCAGCTTAGCAGGGGGAGGAGGAAACACCATATATTTT
TRBV19,.,.,15,TRBJ1-4,CASSISPRLYEKLFF,TGTGCCAGTAGTATCTCCCCTCGCCTGTATGAAAAACTGTTTTTT
TRBV15,TRBD2,.,17,TRBJ2-3,CATSRDATSGVGDTQYF,TGTGCCACCAGCAGAGACGCGACTAGCGGGGTGGGAGATACGCAGTATTTT
TRBV6-4,.,.,13,TRBJ1-5,CASSERAERPQHF,TGTGCCAGCAGTGAACGGGCGGAGCGGCCCCAGCATTTT
TRBV19,TRBD2,.,15,TRBJ2-2,CASRREVRNTGELFF,TGTGCCAGTAGGCGGGAGGTGAGGAACACCGGGGAGCTGTTTTTT
TRBV6-5,TRBD1,once,15,TRBJ2-7,CASSYAGTGEYEQYF,TGTGCCAGCAGTTACGCCGGGACAGGGGAGTACGAGCAGTACTTC
TRBV30,.,.,11,TRBJ2-7,CAWRGAYEQYF,TGTGCCTGGAGGGGAGCCTACGAGCAGTACTTC
TRBV7-2,.,.,15,TRBJ2-4,CASSLGGMAKNIQYF,TGTGCCAGCAGCTTAGGCGGGATGGCCAAAAACATTCAGTACTTC
TRBV6-5,TRBD2,.,16,TRBJ2-1,CASSSAGLAGGYEQFF,TGTGCCAGCAGTTCCGCCGGACTAGCGGGAGGGTATGAGCAGTTCTTC
TRBV7-2,TRBD2,.,15,TRBJ2-1,CASSFGGSSYNEQFF,TGTGCCAGCAGCTTTGGCGGGAGTTCCTACAATGAGCAGTTCTTC
TRBV9,TRBD2,once,14,TRBJ2-7,CASSVGLAGAEQYF,TGTGCCAGCAGCGTAGGCCTAGCGGGAGCAGAGCAGTACTTC
TRBV7-2,.,.,15,TRBJ2-5,CASSWTRDSTETQYF,TGTGCCAGCAGCTGGACCCGGGACTCAACGGAGACCCAGTACTTC
TRBV5-1,.,.,14,TRBJ1-1,CASSPTGTQEAVFF,TGCGCCAGCAGCCCAACCGGGACTCAGGAGGCCGTTTTCTTT
TRBV2,TRBD1,few,12,TRBJ1-2,CASNARGHGYTF,TGTGCCAGCAACGCCAGGGGGCATGGCTACACCTTC
TRBV5-4,TRBD2,.,15,TRBJ2-7,CASSPQRGGIDKQYF,TGTGCCAGCAGCCCACAGCGGGGAGGGATCGACAAGCAGTACTTC
TRBV6-1,.,.,14,TRBJ2-3,CASTPGQGPDTQYF,TGTGCCAGCACGCCGGGGCAGGGCCCGGATACGCAGTATTTT
TRBV28,.,.,15,TRBJ2-1,CASIPGIADYNEQFF,TGTGCCAGCATCCCGGGGATAGCGGACTACAATGAGCAGTTCTTC
TRBV30,.,.,14,TRBJ2-5,CAWAPPGGAETQYF,TGTGCCTGGGCCCCCCCCGGGGGAGCGGAGACCCAGTACTTC
TRBV5-1,.,.,16,TRBJ2-3,CASRPGSEGGTDTQYF,TGCGCCAGCAGACCTGGGAGTGAAGGAGGCACAGATACGCAGTATTTT
TRBV7-2,TRBD1,.,15,TRBJ1-5,CASSFNRGRDQPQHF,TGTGCCAGCAGCTTCAACAGGGGGCGCGATCAGCCCCAGCATTTT
TRBV5-1,TRBD2,.,17,TRBJ2-1,CASSPTTAGAPYNEQFF,TGCGCCAGCAGCCCCACTACAGCGGGAGCCCCTTACAATGAGCAGTTCTTC
TRBV18,.,.,14,TRBJ2-5,CASSPLRVQETQYF,TGTGCCAGCTCACCACTCAGGGTCCAAGAGACCCAGTACTTC
TRBV28,TRBD1,.,14,TRBJ2-1,CASRTYRGGNEQFF,TGTGCCAGCAGAACCTACAGGGGCGGTAATGAGCAGTTCTTC
TRBV6-5,TRBD1,once,13,TRBJ2-7,CASEDRGSYEQYF,TGTGCCAGCGAGGACAGGGGCTCCTACGAGCAGTACTTC
TRBV7-6,TRBD2,.,16,TRBJ2-4,CASSLRASGAQNIQYF,TGTGCCAGCAGTTTACGGGCTAGCGGAGCCCAAAACATTCAGTACTTC
TRBV12-5,TRBD1,.,17,TRBJ1-5,CASAVGQGLGSNQPQHF,TGTGCTAGTGCAGTAGGACAGGGCTTAGGAAGCAATCAGCCCCAGCATTTT
TRBV2,.,.,17,TRBJ2-6,CASSEYRRGSGANVLTF,TGTGCCAGCAGTGAATACCGTCGCGGGTCTGGGGCCAACGTCCTGACTTTC
TRBV7-3,.,.,17,TRBJ2-1,CASSLNPSPLSYNEQFF,TGTGCCAGCAGCTTAAATCCCAGCCCCCTCTCCTACAATGAGCAGTTCTTC
TRBV7-9,.,.,17,TRBJ1-3,CASSARTGENSGNTIYF,TGTGCCAGCAGCGCCCGGACGGGGGAGAACTCTGGAAACACCATATATTTT
TRBV6-6,.,once,13,TRBJ2-7,CASSYVAAYEQYF,TGTGCCAGCAGTTACGTGGCAGCCTACGAGCAGTACTTC
TRBV15,.,.,16,TRBJ2-3,CATSRPDPGGTDTQYF,TGTGCCACCAGCAGACCGGACCCGGGGGGCACAGATACGCAGTATTTT
TRBV2,TRBD1,.,13,TRBJ2-7,CASSADRVGEQYF,TGTGCCAGCAGTGCGGACAGGGTGGGCGAGCAGTACTTC
TRBV10-1,.,.,16,TRBJ2-3,CASSKESYRPKDTQYF,TGCGCCAGCAGTAAAGAATCTTACAGGCCGAAAGATACGCAGTATTTT
TRBV7-9,TRBD1,.,19,TRBJ2-6,CASSFIVGQGASGANVLTF,TGTGCCAGCAGCTTCATTGTCGGACAGGGGGCCTCTGGGGCCAACGTCCTGACTTTC
TRBV19,TRBD2,.,16,TRBJ2-1,CASKRSGEGPYNEQFF,TGTGCCAGTAAGAGGAGCGGGGAAGGGCCCTACAATGAGCAGTTCTTC
TRBV5-1,.,.,14,TRBJ2-1,CASSLGPRNNEQFF,TGCGCCAGCAGCTTGGGCCCCCGAAACAATGAACAGTTCTTC
TRBV14,.,.,13,TRBJ2-5,CASSQAQGKRQYF,TGTGCCAGCAGCCAAGCACAGGGAAAAAGGCAGTACTTC
TRBV19,TRBD1,few,15,TRBJ1-5,CASNDWEQGGQPQHF,TGTGCCAGTAACGACTGGGAACAGGGGGGACAGCCCCAGCATTTT
TRBV5-1,.,.,16,TRBJ2-3,CASSLGSRSSTDTQYF,TGCGCCAGCAGCTTGGGTAGTAGATCTAGCACAGATACGCAGTATTTT